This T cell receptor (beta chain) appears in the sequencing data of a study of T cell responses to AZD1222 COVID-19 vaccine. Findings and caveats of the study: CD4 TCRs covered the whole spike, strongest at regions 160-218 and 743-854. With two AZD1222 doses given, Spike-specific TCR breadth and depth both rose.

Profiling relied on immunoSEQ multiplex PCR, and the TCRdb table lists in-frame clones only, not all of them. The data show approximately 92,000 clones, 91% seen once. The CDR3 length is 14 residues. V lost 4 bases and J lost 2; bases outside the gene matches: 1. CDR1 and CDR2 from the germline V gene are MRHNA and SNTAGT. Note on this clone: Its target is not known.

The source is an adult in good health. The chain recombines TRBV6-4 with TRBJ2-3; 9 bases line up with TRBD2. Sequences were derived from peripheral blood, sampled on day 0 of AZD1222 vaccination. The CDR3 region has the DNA TGTGCCAGCAGTGGCGGGGGGGCCACAGATACGCAGTATTTT. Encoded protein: CASSGGGATDTQYF.